These T cell receptor beta chains were read from a single sample in a study of CD8 T cells in Susac syndrome. TCRdb passed the immunoSEQ multiplex PCR reads through MiXCR, listing each CDR3 protein once. This table holds around 170,000 distinct CDR3 sequences, approximately 95% found once. Source material: CD8+ T cells from PBMCs. These receptors came from a human donor with Susac syndrome. Each CDR3 is given with its conserved first and last residue. Fields, in order: clone size, D gene, J gene, V gene, CDR3 DNA, CDR3 protein. D genes are given only for firm matches. Size is omitted from some rows. Given values are once, few, many or a class for expanded clones.

clone size: -
D gene: -
J gene: TRBJ2-3
V gene: TRBV11-1
CDR3 DNA: TGTGCCAGCAGCTTAGGACAGGCAGGTGAAGATACGCAGTATTTT
CDR3 protein: CASSLGQAGEDTQYF

clone size: -
D gene: -
J gene: TRBJ1-2
V gene: TRBV13
CDR3 DNA: TGTGCCAGCAGCTTCGTCTCAGGAGACTATGGCTACACCTTC
CDR3 protein: CASSFVSGDYGYTF

clone size: -
D gene: -
J gene: TRBJ2-3
V gene: TRBV24-1
CDR3 DNA: TGTGCCACCAGAGGGGACAGCACAGATACGCAGTATTTT
CDR3 protein: CATRGDSTDTQYF

clone size: -
D gene: -
J gene: TRBJ2-3
V gene: TRBV28
CDR3 DNA: TGTGCCAGCAGTCAGAAAAATACGCAGTATTTT
CDR3 protein: CASSQKNTQYF

clone size: -
D gene: TRBD1
J gene: TRBJ1-2
V gene: TRBV4-1
CDR3 DNA: TGCGCCAGCAGCCAAGTAGGGGGCAACTATGGCTACACCTTC
CDR3 protein: CASSQVGGNYGYTF

clone size: -
D gene: TRBD2
J gene: TRBJ2-1
V gene: TRBV6-6
CDR3 DNA: TGTGCCAGCAGTTACCTAGCGGGAGGCTACAATGAGCAGTTCTTC
CDR3 protein: CASSYLAGGYNEQFF

clone size: -
D gene: TRBD2
J gene: TRBJ2-5
V gene: TRBV29-1
CDR3 DNA: TGCAGCGTTAATAGCGGGATGGAGACCCAGTACTTC
CDR3 protein: CSVNSGMETQYF

clone size: -
D gene: -
J gene: TRBJ2-3
V gene: TRBV9
CDR3 DNA: TGTGCCAGCAGCGCTGACAGGGGAGGGGATACGCAGTATTTT
CDR3 protein: CASSADRGGDTQYF

clone size: -
D gene: -
J gene: TRBJ2-2
V gene: TRBV7-9
CDR3 DNA: TGTGCCAGCAGCTCACCGGAGGGCACCGGGGAGCTGTTTTTT
CDR3 protein: CASSSPEGTGELFF

clone size: -
D gene: TRBD1
J gene: TRBJ2-5
V gene: TRBV4-1
CDR3 DNA: TGCGCCAGCAGCCAAGGGGACAGGAGACAAGAGACCCAGTACTTC
CDR3 protein: CASSQGDRRQETQYF

clone size: -
D gene: TRBD1
J gene: TRBJ1-4
V gene: TRBV12-3/TRBV12-4
CDR3 DNA: TGTGCCAGCAGTCCGACAGGGGGAACTAATGAAAAACTGTTTTTT
CDR3 protein: CASSPTGGTNEKLFF

clone size: -
D gene: TRBD2
J gene: TRBJ2-1
V gene: TRBV7-8
CDR3 DNA: TGTGCCAGCAGCCTGACTAGCGGGAGTAATGAGCAGTTCTTC
CDR3 protein: CASSLTSGSNEQFF

clone size: -
D gene: -
J gene: TRBJ1-2
V gene: TRBV18
CDR3 DNA: TGTGCCAGCTCACCGTCTACAAGGAGCGGCTATGGCTACACCTTC
CDR3 protein: CASSPSTRSGYGYTF

clone size: -
D gene: TRBD2
J gene: TRBJ2-3
V gene: TRBV11-2
CDR3 DNA: TGTGCCAGCAGCTTAGCCGCGGGGGGGCCCGATACGCAGTATTTT
CDR3 protein: CASSLAAGGPDTQYF

clone size: -
D gene: TRBD1
J gene: TRBJ1-2
V gene: TRBV7-9
CDR3 DNA: TGTGCCAGCAGCCGCCTGGACAGGGGACGGGGCTACACCTTC
CDR3 protein: CASSRLDRGRGYTF

clone size: -
D gene: TRBD2
J gene: TRBJ2-1
V gene: TRBV5-6
CDR3 DNA: TGTGCCAGCACCTCGGGCGGGAGGTCTCTGGGTGAGCAGTTCTTC
CDR3 protein: CASTSGGRSLGEQFF

clone size: -
D gene: TRBD1
J gene: TRBJ1-5
V gene: TRBV5-8
CDR3 DNA: TGTGCCAGCATCCCTCCGGGACAGTACTATCAGCCCCAGCATTTT
CDR3 protein: CASIPPGQYYQPQHF

clone size: -
D gene: TRBD1
J gene: TRBJ2-5
V gene: TRBV27
CDR3 DNA: TGTGCCAGCAGACGGGACAGGGGGCACGAGACCCAGTACTTC
CDR3 protein: CASRRDRGHETQYF

clone size: -
D gene: -
J gene: TRBJ1-4
V gene: TRBV2
CDR3 DNA: TGTGCCAGCAGTAAATTAGATGAAAAACTGTTTTTT
CDR3 protein: CASSKLDEKLFF

clone size: -
D gene: -
J gene: TRBJ1-3
V gene: TRBV19
CDR3 DNA: TGTGCCACCTCACAGGGAGCTGGAAACACCATATATTTT
CDR3 protein: CATSQGAGNTIYF

clone size: -
D gene: TRBD2
J gene: TRBJ2-5
V gene: TRBV18
CDR3 DNA: TGTGCCAGCTCACTTTCACCGGGACTAGCGGAAGAGACCCAGTACTTC
CDR3 protein: CASSLSPGLAEETQYF

clone size: -
D gene: -
J gene: TRBJ1-3
V gene: TRBV5-6
CDR3 DNA: TGTGCCAGCAGCCTACCGACAGGATCTGGAAACACCATATATTTT
CDR3 protein: CASSLPTGSGNTIYF

clone size: -
D gene: TRBD2
J gene: TRBJ2-1
V gene: TRBV19
CDR3 DNA: TGTGCCAGTAGCCGACTAGCCGACTACAATGAGCAGTTCTTC
CDR3 protein: CASSRLADYNEQFF

clone size: -
D gene: -
J gene: TRBJ2-5
V gene: TRBV2
CDR3 DNA: TGTGCCAGCAGTGGGGAGTACCAAGAGACCCAGTACTTC
CDR3 protein: CASSGEYQETQYF

clone size: -
D gene: -
J gene: TRBJ2-2
V gene: TRBV6-2/TRBV6-3
CDR3 DNA: TGTGCCAGCAGTCAAGTCAGCTCGTACACCGGGGAGCTGTTTTTT
CDR3 protein: CASSQVSSYTGELFF

clone size: -
D gene: -
J gene: TRBJ2-1
V gene: TRBV2
CDR3 DNA: TGTGCCAGCGGACTGGATTACAATGAGCAGTTCTTC
CDR3 protein: CASGLDYNEQFF

clone size: once
D gene: -
J gene: TRBJ2-3
V gene: TRBV4-1
CDR3 DNA: TGCGCCAGCAGCCCGCAGACGACGGCTTTTGACACAGATACGCAGTATTTT
CDR3 protein: CASSPQTTAFDTDTQYF

clone size: -
D gene: TRBD2
J gene: TRBJ2-7
V gene: TRBV5-1
CDR3 DNA: TGCGCCAGCAGCTCATTACTAGCGGGGGGGGGCGAGCAGTACTTC
CDR3 protein: CASSSLLAGGGEQYF

clone size: -
D gene: -
J gene: TRBJ2-1
V gene: TRBV28
CDR3 DNA: TGTGCCAGCAAGAGGGGCTCATTCACCTCTTCCTACAATGAGCAGTTCTTC
CDR3 protein: CASKRGSFTSSYNEQFF

clone size: -
D gene: TRBD2
J gene: TRBJ2-1
V gene: TRBV3-1
CDR3 DNA: TGTGCCAGCAGCCAGAACGTCATCTCGGGGGGGGAGCAGTTCTTC
CDR3 protein: CASSQNVISGGEQFF

clone size: -
D gene: TRBD1
J gene: TRBJ1-2
V gene: TRBV20-1
CDR3 DNA: TGCAGTGCGTGGACAGGGGGGGACTATGGCTACACCTTC
CDR3 protein: CSAWTGGDYGYTF

clone size: -
D gene: TRBD2
J gene: TRBJ2-7
V gene: TRBV7-2
CDR3 DNA: TGTGCCAGCAGCGAGCCCGGACTAGCGAATCCCTACGAGCAGTACTTC
CDR3 protein: CASSEPGLANPYEQYF

clone size: -
D gene: TRBD1
J gene: TRBJ2-7
V gene: TRBV11-2
CDR3 DNA: TGTGCCAGCAGCTTGGGACAGAGAGCATACGAGCAGTACTTC
CDR3 protein: CASSLGQRAYEQYF

clone size: -
D gene: -
J gene: TRBJ2-3
V gene: TRBV12-3/TRBV12-4
CDR3 DNA: TGTGCCAGCAGTTTCGCTGATACGCAGTATTTT
CDR3 protein: CASSFADTQYF

clone size: -
D gene: -
J gene: TRBJ1-2
V gene: TRBV14
CDR3 DNA: TGTGCCAGCAGCCAAGATGTCCCCTACACCTTC
CDR3 protein: CASSQDVPYTF

clone size: -
D gene: TRBD1
J gene: TRBJ2-5
V gene: TRBV6-6
CDR3 DNA: TGTGCCAGCAGTTCCTGGACAGGGGCAGCTGAGACCCAGTACTTC
CDR3 protein: CASSSWTGAAETQYF